This T cell receptor beta chain appears in the sequencing data of a study of blood T cell repertoires in COVID-19. Germline V gives CDR1 KGHSH, CDR2 LQKENI. V was trimmed by 4 bases and J by 2 bases, leaving 11 bases between them. This CDR3 is built from 14 residues. Followed over time, Seattle patients had been enrolled while infection was active. Authors' analysis steps: Scientists estimated how many nucleated cells there were by amplifying reference gene primers. Assay: immunoSEQ multiplex PCR; the TCRdb copy retains only in-frame clones and omits some. The V and J calls and clone size come from that table; D and trimming were worked out from the DNA. The table has 150,000 to 200,000 clones, 92% seen once.

This chain joins TRBV18 and TRBJ1-1; maybe TRBD1 (6 bases). This TCR came from a man aged 25-45 years with COVID-19, enrolled during active disease. The material sequenced was peripheral blood. CDR3 in DNA: TGTGCCAGCTCACTGGACAGAATCAACACTGAAGCTTTCTTT. Amino acids: CASSLDRINTEAFF.